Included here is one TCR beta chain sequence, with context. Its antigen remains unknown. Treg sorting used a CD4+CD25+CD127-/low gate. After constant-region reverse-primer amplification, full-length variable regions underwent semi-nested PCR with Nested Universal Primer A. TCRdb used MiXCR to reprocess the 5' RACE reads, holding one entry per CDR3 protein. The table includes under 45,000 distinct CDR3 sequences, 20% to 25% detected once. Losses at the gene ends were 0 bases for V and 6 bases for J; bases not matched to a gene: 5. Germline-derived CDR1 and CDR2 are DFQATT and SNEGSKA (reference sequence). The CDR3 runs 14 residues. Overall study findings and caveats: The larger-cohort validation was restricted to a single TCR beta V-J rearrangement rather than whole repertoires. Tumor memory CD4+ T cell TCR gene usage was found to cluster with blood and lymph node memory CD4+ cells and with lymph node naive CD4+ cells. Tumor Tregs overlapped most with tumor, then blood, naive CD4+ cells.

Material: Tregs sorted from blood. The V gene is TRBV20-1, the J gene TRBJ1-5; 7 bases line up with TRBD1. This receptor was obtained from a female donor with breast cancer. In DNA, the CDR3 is TGCAGTGCTAGAGAATCAGGGGGAGGTCAGCCCCAGCATTTT. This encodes CSARESGGGQPQHF.